The 27 T cell receptor beta chains reported below all come from one sample, sequenced in a study of CD8+ T cells in alopecia areata. RNA extraction was followed by reverse transcription into cDNA, which acted as the sequencing template. The data were produced by immunoSEQ multiplex PCR, yet TCRdb's version contains in-frame clones alone and is incomplete. This sample has around 97,000 clones, with 55% found just once. The material sequenced was CD4+ T cells sorted from blood. These receptors were collected from a human donor in good health.

This clone occurred a few times. The gene calls are TRBV28 and TRBJ2-2; tentative D call: TRBD1 (6 bases). The length of the CDR3 is 16 residues. V dropped 9 bases and J dropped 6 bases, with 23 bases sitting between them. Germline CDR1 is MDHEN and CDR2 is SYDVKM. CDR3 in amino acids: CASKVVGAVFAGELFF. The CDR3 DNA follows: TGTGCCAGTAAAGTTGTGGGGGCGGTTTTTGCCGGGGAGCTGTTTTTT.

V is TRBV7-8 and J is TRBJ2-3, with 7 bases fitting TRBD2. Germline V lookup: CDR1 SGHVS, CDR2 FQNEAQ. V gave up 1 base and J gave up 4 bases; unmatched junction bases: 2. The CDR3 consists of 14 residues. The CDR3 nucleotides read TGTGCCAGCAGCTTAGGACTAGCCTCAGATACGCAGTATTTT. This sequence encodes CASSLGLASDTQYF.

The sample holds a few counts of this clone. The gene calls are TRBV4-3 and TRBJ2-4, with D uncertain. This CDR3 has 17 residues. Trimming stripped 0 bases from V and 9 bases from J, with 21 bases between. Germline CDR1 and CDR2: LGHNA and YSLEER. This CDR3 is CASSQDVGGSRPGIQYF. The CDR3 DNA is TGCGCCAGCAGCCAAGATGTCGGTGGTTCCAGGCCCGGCATTCAGTACTTC.

J is TRBJ2-2 and V is TRBV5-1; tentative D call: TRBD2 (6 bases). Germline-derived CDR1 and CDR2 are SGHRS and YFSETQ. The CDR3 is made up of 15 amino acids. Trimming stripped 0 bases from V and 4 bases from J, with 10 bases between. The CDR3 DNA reads TGCGCCAGCAGCTTGGGGGGACTTTCCACCGGGGAGCTGTTTTTT. Protein: CASSLGGLSTGELFF. The variable domain in full, completed from reference TRBV5-1 and TRBJ2-2, reads KAGVTQTPRYLIKTRGQQVTLSCSPISGHRSVSWYQQTPGQGLQFLFEYFSETQRNKGNFPGRFSGRQFSNSRSEMNVSTLELGDSALYLCASSLGGLSTGELFFGEGSRLTVL.

The V gene is TRBV29-1, the J gene TRBJ2-5, with D possibly being TRBD1 (6 bases). The germline V gene encodes CDR1 SQVTM and CDR2 ANQGSEA. V was trimmed by 4 bases and J by 1 base, leaving 28 bases between them. The CDR3 has 19 residues. Here the CDR3 reads CSVVTGFPVDRSFQETQYF. The CDR3 DNA reads TGCAGCGTTGTAACTGGGTTCCCCGTAGACAGGTCATTCCAAGAGACCCAGTACTTC.

J is TRBJ2-1 and V is TRBV29-1; TRBD2 matches 9 bases. Per the germline V gene, CDR1 is SQVTM and CDR2 is ANQGSEA. This CDR3 contains 18 residues. Germline trimming cut 1 base from V and 5 bases from J; bases unmatched to any gene: 15. The CDR3 loop reads CSVEGGGAFPHRNNEQFF. As DNA, the CDR3 is TGCAGCGTTGAAGGCGGGGGGGCCTTCCCACACAGAAACAATGAGCAGTTCTTC.

This rearrangement joins TRBV2 to TRBJ1-1; D uncertain. CDR1 is SNHLY and CDR2 is FYNNEI in the germline V gene. V dropped 0 bases and J dropped 6 bases, with 8 bases sitting between them. The length of the CDR3 is 13 residues. CDR3 in amino acids: CASSEARRAEAFF. DNA of the CDR3: TGTGCCAGCAGTGAAGCGCGCCGGGCTGAAGCTTTCTTT.

This clone has only one observation. The J gene is TRBJ2-3, the V gene TRBV4-3; 8 bases align to TRBD2. CDR1 is LGHNA, CDR2 YSLEER, per germline. The junction had 9 bases not matched to a gene; V was cut back by 0 bases and J by 1 base. There are 18 residues in the CDR3. The CDR3 region has the DNA TGCGCCAGCAGCCAAGATGGGTGGCTGCGGGGGGGCACAGATACGCAGTATTTT. Translation gives CASSQDGWLRGGTDTQYF.

The genes are TRBV25-1 and TRBJ1-6, with unresolved D. The CDR3 is 14 residues long. CDR1 and CDR2 (germline): MGHDK, SYGVNS. V was pared by 0 bases and J by 7 bases, with 7 bases between. CDR3 loop: CASSEYGDNSPLHF. The CDR3 DNA reads TGTGCCAGCAGTGAATATGGTGACAATTCACCCCTCCACTTT.

This clone was picked up a small number of times. The gene calls are TRBV28 and TRBJ2-5; D is uncertain. The CDR3 loop spans 17 amino acids. Trimming removed 7 bases from V and 3 bases from J, with 24 bases in between. Germline V lookup: CDR1 MDHEN, CDR2 SYDVKM. This chain's CDR3 is CASTKLLFESLKETQYF. In DNA form, the CDR3 reads TGTGCCAGCACCAAATTACTATTCGAGTCTCTTAAAGAGACCCAGTACTTC.

The rearrangement links TRBV6-1 to TRBJ1-2; D gene unclear. Germline CDR1 is MNHNS and CDR2 is SASEGT. This CDR3 spans 14 amino acids. V gave up 4 bases and J gave up 3 bases, with 12 bases separating them. The CDR3 DNA reads as TGTGCCAGCAGTGGGAGATCGCCCTACTATGGCTACACCTTC. It codes for CASSGRSPYYGYTF.

V and J are TRBV30 and TRBJ2-1; unclear D gene. The CDR3 covers 15 residues. The germline gives CDR1 GTSNPN, CDR2 SVGIG (reference sequence). V lost 2 bases, J lost 6 bases, and 17 bases lay in between. The CDR3 spells CAWSPGRYHSNEQFF. CDR3 in DNA: TGTGCCTGGAGTCCCGGGCGGTACCACTCCAATGAGCAGTTCTTC.

V usage is TRBV6-5 and J usage is TRBJ1-6, with TRBD1 matching over 12 bases. This CDR3 contains 14 residues. V shed 6 bases, J shed 10 bases, and the junction held 4 bases outside the gene matches. Germline V gives CDR1 MNHEY, CDR2 SVGAGI. CDR3 in DNA: TGTGCCAGCAGCAGGGACAGGGGGCTATCACCCCTCCACTTT. Translated: CASSRDRGLSPLHF.

V usage is TRBV28 and J usage is TRBJ1-2, with TRBD1 matching over 9 bases. The length of the CDR3 is 16 residues. Germline lookup yields CDR1 MDHEN and CDR2 SYDVKM. J gave up 2 bases and V 4 bases, and 8 bases lay outside the gene matches. For the CDR3, the DNA is TGTGCCAGCAGTTCACCCGGGACAGGGTTGAACTATGGCTACACCTTC. Its protein product is CASSSPGTGLNYGYTF.

This clone has more than one count but fewer than ten. V and J are TRBV25-1 and TRBJ2-2; D is perhaps TRBD1 (5 bases). Germline V lookup: CDR1 MGHDK, CDR2 SYGVNS. V lost 3 bases and J 4 bases, leaving 9 bases between the germline ends. The CDR3 loop spans 14 amino acids. CDR3 sequence: CASSDRVGTGELFF. The CDR3, as DNA: TGTGCCAGCAGTGACAGGGTGGGCACCGGGGAGCTGTTTTTT.

V gene TRBV5-1 combines with J gene TRBJ2-5, with D hard to call. V lost 0 bases and J 2 bases, leaving 23 bases between the germline ends. The CDR3 contains 19 residues. Germline loops: CDR1 SGHRS, CDR2 YFSETQ. The CDR3 nucleotides are TGCGCCAGCAGCTTGGGGGCGCTTCTCCATTACGGCGGACAAGAGACCCAGTACTTC. This translates into CASSLGALLHYGGQETQYF.

This chain connects TRBV7-8 to TRBJ2-7; 10 bases align to TRBD2. V gave up 5 bases and J gave up 2 bases; unmatched junction bases: 6. The CDR3 totals 15 residues. CDR1 SGHVS and CDR2 FQNEAQ come from the germline V gene. Written as DNA, the CDR3 is TGTGCCAGCAGCACCCGGACTAGCGGCCCCTACGAGCAGTACTTC. It yields the protein CASSTRTSGPYEQYF.

The table lists this clone with many counts. The chain combines TRBV28 with TRBJ1-2; 7 bases align to TRBD1. The CDR3 is 13 residues long. V lost 3 bases and J lost 4; bases outside the gene matches: 2. The germline gives CDR1 MDHEN, CDR2 SYDVKM. CDR3 sequence (DNA): TGTGCCAGCAGTTTCGGGACAGCCTATGGCTACACCTTC. It specifies CASSFGTAYGYTF.

J is TRBJ2-7 and V is TRBV6-5, with 7 bases identical to TRBD1. The length of the CDR3 is 14 residues. Germline values: CDR1 MNHEY, CDR2 SVGAGI. J lost 2 bases, V lost 5 bases, and 6 bases had no gene match. The CDR3 sequence: CASSEMTGPYEQYF. CDR3 nucleotide sequence: TGTGCCAGCAGTGAAATGACAGGGCCCTACGAGCAGTACTTC.

V and J are TRBV6-5 and TRBJ1-5; TRBD1 agrees at 11 bases. In germline, CDR1 is MNHEY, CDR2 SVGAGI. V shed 5 bases, J shed 9 bases, and the junction held 9 bases outside the gene matches. This CDR3 comprises 15 residues. The CDR3 nucleotides are TGTGCCAGCAGTCTAGGACAGGGGGCGGGATCGCCCCAGCATTTT. Translated, it gives CASSLGQGAGSPQHF.

The chain has TRBV2 and TRBJ2-3, with 8 bases that match TRBD1. J was trimmed by 6 bases and V by 8 bases; bases with no gene match: 13. The germline V gene encodes CDR1 SNHLY and CDR2 FYNNEI. This CDR3 comprises 15 residues. The CDR3 loop reads CASARWTGPPDTQYF. DNA for the CDR3: TGTGCCAGCGCGCGCTGGACAGGGCCCCCGGATACGCAGTATTTT.

This clone turned up a few times. The V call is TRBV6-5, the J call TRBJ2-1; 10 bases match TRBD2. V was clipped by 6 bases and J by 3 bases; unmatched bases: 5. Per germline, CDR1 MNHEY and CDR2 SVGAGI. This CDR3 region has 15 residues. Here the CDR3 reads CASSPKRGGYNEQFF. The CDR3 coding sequence is TGTGCCAGCAGCCCTAAGCGGGGGGGCTACAATGAGCAGTTCTTC.

The chain links TRBV5-1 to TRBJ1-5; D ambiguous. In germline, CDR1 is SGHRS, CDR2 YFSETQ. Trimming stripped 4 bases from V and 1 base from J, with 12 bases between. This CDR3 has 15 amino acids. CDR3 coding DNA: TGCGCCAGCAGCCCTTCGGACGGAAGCAATCAGCCCCAGCATTTT. This translates into CASSPSDGSNQPQHF.

The CDR3 spells CASSQDVRAREPQHF. The CDR3 nucleotides read TGCGCCAGCAGCCAAGACGTGAGGGCCAGGGAGCCCCAGCATTTT. This chain connects TRBV4-3 to TRBJ1-5; D may be TRBD1 (5 bases). The length of the CDR3 is 15 residues. Trimming pared 0 bases from V and 8 bases from J, leaving 14 bases between. CDR1 LGHNA and CDR2 YSLEER come from the germline V gene.

The chain has TRBV2 and TRBJ2-3; no clear D gene. The CDR3 is 12 amino acids. The germline gives CDR1 SNHLY, CDR2 FYNNEI. V gave up 3 bases and J gave up 4 bases, with 5 bases separating them. CDR3 in DNA: TGTGCCAGCAGTGATCCCCCAGATACGCAGTATTTT. It specifies CASSDPPDTQYF.

The gene calls are TRBV28 and TRBJ1-6; tentative D call: TRBD1 (5 bases). CDR3 length: 13 amino acids. CDR1 and CDR2 from the germline V gene are MDHEN and SYDVKM. Trimming pared 11 bases from V and 6 bases from J, leaving 14 bases between. CDR3 region: CASYRDLNSPLHF. CDR3 DNA sequence: TGTGCCTCGTACCGGGACCTTAATTCACCCCTCCACTTT.

The chain joins TRBV25-1 to TRBJ2-5, with 7 bases lining up with TRBD1. This CDR3 region has 16 residues. The V and J ends lost 4 bases and 0 bases, in that order; junction bases with no gene match: 8. CDR1 and CDR2 from the germline V gene are MGHDK and SYGVNS. The DNA for the CDR3 is TGTGCCAGCAGTGGGAGGACAGGAGAGAACCAAGAGACCCAGTACTTC. Amino acids: CASSGRTGENQETQYF.